This entry is about one T cell receptor beta chain. The sample is drawn from a study of blood T cell repertoires in COVID-19. On the study more broadly: The samples span acute and convalescent COVID-19 from the United States, Italy and Spain. PBMCs, B-cell-depleted T cells, or T cells provided the cDNA or gDNA that made up the material.

Data came from immunoSEQ multiplex PCR; TCRdb stores just in-frame clones and leaves some out. The data contain roughly 350,000 clones, roughly 90% of them seen just once; the ten biggest clones take up roughly 20%. Living in 24 US areas, the participants were between about 18 and 90 years of age. Participant reports of clinical history set cohort assignment. The sample consisted of PBMCs or T cells enriched from blood (not recorded which). This sequence was found in a woman in her twenties or thirties who had recovered from COVID-19.

CDR3 nucleotide sequence: TGTGCCAGCAGTTTGTTGGGGCTGGGCACTGAAGCTTTCTTT. This codes for CASSLLGLGTEAFF. The genes are TRBV28 and TRBJ1-1, with D possibly TRBD1 on 5 matching bases. V was cut by 3 bases and J by 4 bases, with 12 bases left in between. This CDR3 contains 14 residues. Germline CDR1 is MDHEN and CDR2 is SYDVKM.